These T cell receptor beta chains were read from a single sample in a study of human T cells and chemical hapten exposure. MiXCR was run by TCRdb on the RACE reads, yielding one entry per CDR3 protein. Here the sample spans roughly 360,000 distinct CDR3 sequences, around 4.8% being singletons. Sequenced material: whole blood, taken in connection with sensitization to the hapten diphenylcyclopropenone (DPC). Receptor source: a woman aged 45-65 years with alopecia areata. Some clones in this sample may be carry-over from other donors' samples. Both conserved end residues are part of each CDR3. A D gene is named only where the DNA matches it firmly. Size tells how often a clone was seen (once, few, many) or the class of an expanded clone, and some rows leave it out.

D	size	J	V	CDR3	DNA
TRBD1	many	TRBJ1-5	TRBV7-3	CASSSDGQGVNQPQHF	TGTGCCAGCAGCTCCGACGGACAGGGAGTAAATCAGCCCCAGCATTTT
.	many	TRBJ2-2	TRBV6-5	CASSYERWAGELFF	TGTGCCAGCAGTTACGAGCGATGGGCCGGGGAGCTGTTTTTT
.	few	TRBJ2-4	TRBV20-1	CSASSPAKAKNIQYF	TGCAGTGCTAGTTCGCCAGCCAAAGCCAAAAACATTCAGTACTTC
.	.	TRBJ1-1	TRBV9	CASSTREGGTEAFF	TGTGCCAGCAGCACCAGGGAAGGTGGCACTGAAGCTTTCTTT
.	many	TRBJ1-6	TRBV19	CASSKQGLSPLHF	TGTGCCAGTAGTAAACAGGGCCTGTCACCCCTCCACTTT
.	few	TRBJ2-4	TRBV29-1	CSALRRIGIDIQYF	TGCAGCGCGCTCCGCAGGATTGGGATTGACATTCAGTACTTC
TRBD1	few	TRBJ1-1	TRBV20-1	CSARDSTYTEAFF	TGCAGTGCTCGGGACAGTACTTACACTGAAGCTTTCTTT
.	many	TRBJ2-1	TRBV12-3/TRBV12-4	CASSLEDEQFF	TGTGCCAGCAGTTTAGAGGATGAGCAGTTCTTC
.	.	TRBJ1-3	TRBV29-1	CSVERGSGNTIYF	TGCAGCGTTGAAAGAGGCTCTGGAAACACCATATATTTT
TRBD1	few	TRBJ1-1	TRBV7-9	CASTNRQGWTEAFF	TGTGCCAGCACCAACCGACAGGGTTGGACTGAAGCTTTCTTT
TRBD2	few	TRBJ2-1	TRBV27	CASSFGLAGESEQFF	TGTGCCAGCAGTTTCGGCCTAGCGGGAGAGAGTGAGCAGTTCTTC
TRBD1	.	TRBJ1-6	TRBV18	CASSPRGPGQGHSPLHF	TGTGCCAGCTCACCACGGGGGCCGGGACAGGGTCATTCACCCCTCCACTTT
.	many	TRBJ2-4	TRBV3-1	CASSQSHHQNIQYF	TGTGCCAGCAGCCAGTCTCACCATCAAAACATTCAGTACTTC
TRBD1	many	TRBJ2-1	TRBV3-1	CASSRLDRAREQFF	TGTGCCAGCAGTCGATTGGACAGGGCCCGCGAGCAGTTCTTC
.	many	TRBJ1-3	TRBV20-1	CSARKGGAGNTIYF	TGCAGTGCTAGAAAGGGGGGCGCTGGAAACACCATATATTTT
.	many	TRBJ2-6	TRBV28	CASSRGANRFESSGANVLTF	TGTGCCAGCTCCCGGGGGGCCAATCGTTTTGAGAGCTCTGGGGCCAACGTCCTGACTTTC
.	many	TRBJ2-5	TRBV20-1	CSATTGRDSKETQYF	TGCAGTGCTACCACAGGGCGGGACAGTAAAGAGACCCAGTACTTC
.	many	TRBJ1-1	TRBV10-3	CAISSTGTTEAFF	TGTGCCATCAGTTCCACAGGGACCACTGAAGCTTTCTTT
.	many	TRBJ1-1	TRBV27	CASSLGGVVTEAFF	TGTGCCAGCAGTTTAGGGGGGGTGGTCACTGAAGCTTTCTTT
.	few	TRBJ2-1	TRBV12-3/TRBV12-4	CASSSFGQRVKFF	TGTGCCAGCAGTTCTTTTGGACAAAGGGTTAAGTTCTTC
.	many	TRBJ1-6	TRBV12-3/TRBV12-4	CASKLRVSSGVNSPLHF	TGTGCCAGCAAACTCCGGGTGTCCAGTGGGGTAAATTCACCCCTCCACTTT
TRBD1	many	TRBJ1-5	TRBV2	CASSTGDYQPQHF	TGTGCCAGCAGTACAGGGGACTATCAGCCCCAGCATTTT
TRBD2	.	TRBJ2-3	TRBV2	CASGRESTDTQYF	TGTGCCAGCGGGAGGGAGAGCACAGATACGCAGTATTTT
.	.	TRBJ1-4	TRBV7-9	CASSILKEEKLFF	TGTGCCAGCAGCATCCTCAAGGAGGAAAAACTGTTTTTT
.	few	TRBJ1-5	TRBV9	CASSTGTNQPQHF	TGTGCCAGCAGCACAGGGACCAATCAGCCCCAGCATTTT
.	many	TRBJ2-7	TRBV10-2	CASIGGSYEQYF	TGCGCCAGCATTGGGGGCTCCTACGAGCAGTACTTC
.	many	TRBJ1-5	TRBV2	CASRRTAAGNQPQHF	TGTGCCAGCAGGAGGACCGCGGCGGGCAATCAGCCCCAGCATTTT
.	many	TRBJ2-5	TRBV7-7	CASSPNEGRETQYF	TGTGCCAGCAGCCCTAATGAGGGCCGAGAGACCCAGTACTTC
.	many	TRBJ2-2	TRBV4-1	CASSQAPGLFARDTGELFF	TGCGCCAGCAGCCAAGCCCCCGGACTTTTTGCGCGGGACACCGGGGAGCTGTTTTTT
TRBD2	many	TRBJ2-1	TRBV28	CASSPLSGRASDEQFF	TGTGCCAGCAGTCCGCTTAGCGGGAGGGCCTCTGATGAGCAGTTCTTC
.	.	TRBJ2-2	TRBV6-2/TRBV6-3	CASSYYQGTGELFF	TGTGCCAGCAGTTACTACCAAGGGACCGGGGAGCTGTTTTTT
TRBD1	.	TRBJ1-5	TRBV10-3	CAISQGAESNQPQHF	TGTGCCATTTCACAGGGGGCGGAAAGCAATCAGCCCCAGCATTTT
TRBD1	many	TRBJ1-1	TRBV29-1	CSVTDGTGVLGTEAFF	TGCAGCGTTACGGATGGGACAGGGGTTTTGGGCACTGAAGCTTTCTTT
.	.	TRBJ1-6	TRBV27	CASSGGRPYSPLHF	TGTGCCAGCAGCGGGGGAAGGCCCTATTCACCCCTCCACTTT
TRBD1	many	TRBJ1-5	TRBV12-3/TRBV12-4	CASSPGTGASGQPQHF	TGTGCCAGCAGCCCCGGGACAGGGGCCTCCGGGCAGCCCCAGCATTTT
TRBD1	many	TRBJ2-7	TRBV20-1	CSARDRTGYEQYF	TGCAGTGCTAGAGATAGGACAGGCTACGAGCAGTACTTC
.	many	TRBJ2-7	TRBV27	CASSPGIYEQYF	TGTGCCAGCAGCCCCGGTATCTACGAGCAGTACTTC
.	many	TRBJ1-3	TRBV20-1	CSARVDSYSGNTIYF	TGCAGTGCTAGAGTTGACAGTTACTCTGGAAACACCATATATTTT
.	few	TRBJ1-5	TRBV5-1	CASSFGAPNQPQHF	TGCGCCAGCAGCTTCGGAGCGCCCAATCAGCCCCAGCATTTT
.	few	TRBJ1-6	TRBV29-1	CSVQEGQKNSPLHF	TGCAGCGTCCAGGAGGGTCAGAAGAATTCACCCCTCCACTTT
TRBD1	many	TRBJ2-3	TRBV20-1	CSARQGAGDTQYF	TGCAGTGCTAGACAGGGGGCTGGAGATACGCAGTATTTT
TRBD2	many	TRBJ2-3	TRBV5-1	CASSPNRGGPDTQYF	TGCGCCAGCAGCCCCAACCGGGGGGGTCCAGATACGCAGTATTTT
TRBD1	many	TRBJ1-5	TRBV29-1	CSVVTDRVGDQPQHF	TGCAGCGTTGTCACGGACAGGGTGGGGGATCAGCCCCAGCATTTT
TRBD1	many	TRBJ1-6	TRBV5-1	CASSLRTGGNSPLHF	TGCGCCAGCAGCTTGCGGACAGGGGGCAATTCACCCCTCCACTTT
TRBD2	many	TRBJ2-5	TRBV7-9	CASSPRLAVTFQETQYF	TGTGCCAGCAGCCCGCGACTAGCGGTCACCTTTCAAGAGACCCAGTACTTC
.	many	TRBJ1-5	TRBV12-3/TRBV12-4	CASSLGGYQPQHF	TGTGCCAGCAGTTTAGGGGGTTATCAGCCCCAGCATTTT
.	many	TRBJ2-2	TRBV9	CASSVVGTGELFF	TGTGCCAGCAGCGTAGTAGGAACCGGGGAGCTGTTTTTT
TRBD2	many	TRBJ2-2	TRBV12-3/TRBV12-4	CASSLHKRETGELFF	TGTGCCAGCAGTTTGCATAAGCGGGAGACCGGGGAGCTGTTTTTT